Each of the 4 T cell receptor beta chains below was sequenced from the same sample in a study of shared clonotypes between healthy human individuals. The repertoire was sequenced with immunoSEQ multiplex PCR; TCRdb's copy has only in-frame clones and lacks some. This table has roughly 2 million clones, approximately 94% appearing once. Terminally differentiated effector memory CD45RA+ cells were left out of the naive CD8 fraction, which was CD45RO-negative and positively selected for CCR7. Sequences were obtained from naive CD8+ T cells sorted from blood. The receptors were sampled from a young man in good health.

A single count supports this clone. The V call is TRBV9, the J call TRBJ2-2; 7 bases map to TRBD2. V dropped 4 bases and J dropped 1; count of bases not matched to a gene: 13. This CDR3 has 18 residues. Germline V gives CDR1 SGDLS, CDR2 YYNGEE. CDR3 nucleotide sequence: TGTGCCAGCAGCCCCCGGATGGGAGCGGGGATGAACACCGGGGAGCTGTTTTTT. Protein: CASSPRMGAGMNTGELFF.

The CDR3 DNA reads as TGTGCCATCAGTATGGACGGTGCAACTAATGAAAAACTGTTTTTT. This gives the protein CAISMDGATNEKLFF. V usage is TRBV10-3 and J usage is TRBJ1-4; the D is unclear. Trimming shortened V by 5 bases and J by 0 bases, and 10 bases separated the two germline ends. The germline gives CDR1 ENHRY, CDR2 SYGVKD. This CDR3 is built from 15 residues.

V is TRBV6-1 and J is TRBJ2-7; no reliable D call. CDR1 and CDR2 (germline): MNHNS, SASEGT. Trimming removed 1 base at V and 3 bases at J, with 10 bases between. The CDR3 length is 14 residues. CDR3 DNA sequence: TGTGCCAGCAGTGAAGGGCCAGCCAACTACGAGCAGTACTTC. It translates to CASSEGPANYEQYF.

Concerning this clone itself: Other DNA sequences in the sample encode the same CDR3. The V gene is TRBV13, the J gene TRBJ2-7; the D call may be TRBD1 or TRBD2 (5 bases each). The CDR3 contains 14 residues. Trimming cost V 0 bases and J 4 bases, with 10 bases left between them. Germline-derived CDR1 and CDR2 are PRHDT and FYEKMQ (reference sequence). The CDR3 is CASSLGAGTYEQYF. DNA for the CDR3: TGTGCCAGCAGCTTAGGGGCAGGGACGTACGAGCAGTACTTC.